This T cell receptor beta chain was captured by sequencing in a study of T cells after posttransplantation cyclophosphamide. Only in-frame clones appear in the TCRdb table, and some are missing; sequencing was by immunoSEQ multiplex PCR. The sample contains roughly 49,000 clones, 86% of which appear only once. Overall study results and limits: Donor-recipient repertoire similarity was low at 1-2 months, rising over year one.

Germline CDR1 reads SEHNR; CDR2 reads FQNEAQ (reference sequence). V lost 5 bases, J lost 4 bases, and 9 bases stayed unmatched. The CDR3 runs 15 residues. To note about this clone: Antigen: not known.

The TCR was taken from a man aged 25-45 years with a blood cancer, CMV-positive, and with a related stem cell donor. The chain links TRBV7-9 to TRBJ1-2; TRBD1 agrees at 8 bases. Sequencing was done on a sample of PBMCs. The CDR3 DNA is TGTGCCAGCAGCCCACGGACAGGGTCTCGCTATGGCTACACCTTC. This sequence encodes CASSPRTGSRYGYTF.